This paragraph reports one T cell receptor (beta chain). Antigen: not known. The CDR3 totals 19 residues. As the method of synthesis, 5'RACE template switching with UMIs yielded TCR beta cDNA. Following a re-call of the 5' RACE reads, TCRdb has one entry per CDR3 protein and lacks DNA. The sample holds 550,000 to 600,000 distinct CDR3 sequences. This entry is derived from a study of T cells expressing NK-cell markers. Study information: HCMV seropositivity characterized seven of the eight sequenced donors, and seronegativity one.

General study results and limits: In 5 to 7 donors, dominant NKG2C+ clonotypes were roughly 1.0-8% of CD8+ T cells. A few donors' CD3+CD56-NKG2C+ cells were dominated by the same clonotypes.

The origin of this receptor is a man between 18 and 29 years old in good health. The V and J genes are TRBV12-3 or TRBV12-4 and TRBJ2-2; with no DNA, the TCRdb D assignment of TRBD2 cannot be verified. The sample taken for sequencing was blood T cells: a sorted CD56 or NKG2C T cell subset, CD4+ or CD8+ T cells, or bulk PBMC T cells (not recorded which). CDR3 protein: CASRSPFTSGRLNTGELFF.